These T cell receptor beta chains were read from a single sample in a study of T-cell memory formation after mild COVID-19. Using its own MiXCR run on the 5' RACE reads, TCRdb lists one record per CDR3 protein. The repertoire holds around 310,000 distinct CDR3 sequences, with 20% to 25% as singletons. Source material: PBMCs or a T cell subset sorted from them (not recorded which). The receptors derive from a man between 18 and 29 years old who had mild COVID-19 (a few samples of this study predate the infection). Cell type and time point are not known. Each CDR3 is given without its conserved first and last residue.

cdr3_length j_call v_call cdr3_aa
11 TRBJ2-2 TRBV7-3 ASSFEYTGELF
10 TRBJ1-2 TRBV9 ASSVAGGGFT
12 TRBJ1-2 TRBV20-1 SAGQDMGSDGYT
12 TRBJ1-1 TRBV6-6 ASSYDGGGTEAF
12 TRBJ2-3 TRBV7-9 ASSFGRGTDTQY
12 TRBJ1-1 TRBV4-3 ASSPSRANTEAF
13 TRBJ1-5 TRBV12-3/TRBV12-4 ASSFGRRSNQPQH
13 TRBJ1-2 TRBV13 ASTDGRTGDYGYT
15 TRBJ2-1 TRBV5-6 ASSLFRARGPYNEQF
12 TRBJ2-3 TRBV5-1 ASNRGGSTDTQY
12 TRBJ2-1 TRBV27 ASSSGGPNNEQF
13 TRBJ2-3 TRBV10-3 AIRAGSGSTDTQY
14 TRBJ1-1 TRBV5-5 ASSLKTGGERTEAF
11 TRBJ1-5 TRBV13 ASSLGYRDRQH
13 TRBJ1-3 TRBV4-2 ASSQGQTSGNTIY
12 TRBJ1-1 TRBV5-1 ASSKYGTDTEAF
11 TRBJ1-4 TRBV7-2 ASSLWDAEKLF
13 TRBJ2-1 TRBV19 ASSPRPGAYNEQF
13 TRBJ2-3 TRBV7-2 ASSWGLMRTDTQY
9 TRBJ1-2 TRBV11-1 ASPQGNGYT
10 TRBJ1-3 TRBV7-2 ASSLDRNTIY
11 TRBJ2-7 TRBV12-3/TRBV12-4 ASSRAESGEQY
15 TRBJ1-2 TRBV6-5 ASSSTAQGSYSYGYT
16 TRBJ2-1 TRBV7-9 ASSPRTGDVRSYNEQF
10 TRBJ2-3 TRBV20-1 SSHSGVDTQY
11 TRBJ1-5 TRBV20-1 SASATPNQPQH
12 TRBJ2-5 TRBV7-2 ASRKAGGQETQY
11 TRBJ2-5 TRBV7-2 ASSQGYWETQY
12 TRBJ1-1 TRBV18 ASSPSVLNTEAF
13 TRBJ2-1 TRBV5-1 ASSLIAGEGNEQF